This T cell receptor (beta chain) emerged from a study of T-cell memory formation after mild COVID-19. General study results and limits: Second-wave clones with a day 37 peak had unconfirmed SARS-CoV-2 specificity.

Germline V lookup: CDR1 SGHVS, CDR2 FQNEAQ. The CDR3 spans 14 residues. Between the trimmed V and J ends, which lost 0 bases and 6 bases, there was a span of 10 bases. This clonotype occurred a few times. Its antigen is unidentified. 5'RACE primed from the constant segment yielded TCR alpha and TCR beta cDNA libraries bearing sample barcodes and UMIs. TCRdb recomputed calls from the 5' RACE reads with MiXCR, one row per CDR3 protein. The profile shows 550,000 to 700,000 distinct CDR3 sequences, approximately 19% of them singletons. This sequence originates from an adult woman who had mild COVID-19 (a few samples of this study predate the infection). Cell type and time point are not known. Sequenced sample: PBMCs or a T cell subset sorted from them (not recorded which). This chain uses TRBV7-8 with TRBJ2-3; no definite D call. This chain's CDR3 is CASSLAGGMDTQYF. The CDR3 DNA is TGTGCCAGCAGCTTAGCGGGTGGGATGGATACGCAGTATTTT.